This T cell receptor (beta chain) is from a study of regulatory T cells in long-lasting Graves disease. CDR3 regions were amplified by Arm-PCR using iRepertoire HTBI primers to build TCR beta libraries. Each CDR3 protein is one row after TCRdb ran MiXCR on the multiplex PCR reads. The sample shows about 300,000 distinct CDR3 sequences, 20% to 25% of them seen only once. Time point denoted: persistent/refractory GD, antithyroid drugs over 5 years with positive TRAb. Extracted PBMC RNA gave rise to the TCR library. The receptor comes from a female donor with Graves disease. Sequencing used peripheral blood mononuclear cells (PBMCs), obtained when the disease was refractory, from a patient treated with antithyroid drugs.

CDR3 amino acids: CASSDLNRLAEYNEQFF. The DNA of the CDR3 is TGTGCCAGCAGTGACTTAAACCGACTAGCGGAGTACAATGAGCAGTTCTTC. V gene TRBV27 combines with J gene TRBJ2-1, with TRBD2 identical over 9 bases. Per germline, CDR1 MNHEY and CDR2 SMNVEV (reference sequence). Trimming took 5 bases from V and 4 from J; bases not matched to a gene: 12. The CDR3 totals 17 residues.